These T cell receptor beta chains were read from a single sample in a study of blood T cell repertoires in COVID-19. The data were produced by immunoSEQ multiplex PCR, yet TCRdb's version contains in-frame clones alone and is incomplete. The sample includes fewer than 500,000 clones, more than 75% of them seen just once. Sequenced: peripheral blood. The receptors come from a human donor with acute or convalescent COVID-19. The donor label of this sample is uncertain. Each CDR3 is given with its conserved first and last residue. Each record gives: CDR3 length, J gene, V gene, D gene, clone size, CDR3 DNA, CDR3 protein. The D gene is left open where the match is weak. Clone size is shown for a subset of rows, as once, few, many or a class of expanded clone.

16 | TRBJ2-2 | TRBV2 | TRBD2 | . | TGTGCCAGCAACTACAGCCCGGGACTAGCAACCGGGGAGCTGTTTTTT | CASNYSPGLATGELFF
15 | TRBJ2-1 | TRBV5-1 | TRBD2 | . | TGCGCCAGCAGCTTGGGACTAGCGGGAGTCGATGAGCAGTTCTTC | CASSLGLAGVDEQFF
13 | TRBJ1-1 | TRBV7-7 | . | few | TGTGCCAGCAGCTTACGCCTGGAGACTGAAGCTTTCTTT | CASSLRLETEAFF
14 | TRBJ2-7 | TRBV4-1 | . | . | TGCGCCAGCAGCCAAGTTTGGCGGAACTACGAGCAGTACTTC | CASSQVWRNYEQYF
15 | TRBJ2-1 | TRBV11-3 | TRBD2 | . | TGTGCCAGCAGCTTGGCTAGCGGGAGGTGGAATGAGCAGTTCTTC | CASSLASGRWNEQFF
12 | TRBJ2-1 | TRBV19 | . | . | TGTGCCAGTAGTAATAGAGGCTATCAGCAGTTCTTC | CASSNRGYQQFF
16 | TRBJ2-1 | TRBV27 | TRBD2 | . | TGTGCCAGCAGTCCCCTGAGCGGGAGAGGCGTCGATGAGCAGTTCTTC | CASSPLSGRGVDEQFF
15 | TRBJ2-6 | TRBV30 | . | . | TGTGCCTGGAGTGTAGACTCCTCTGGGGCCAACGTCCTGACTTTC | CAWSVDSSGANVLTF
13 | TRBJ2-1 | TRBV6-5 | TRBD2 | . | TGTGCCAGCAGTTACACTACTAGCGATGAGCAGTTCTTC | CASSYTTSDEQFF
18 | TRBJ2-2 | TRBV30 | TRBD2 | . | TGTGCCTGGAGTGGCCCGGTAGCAGCGGGAGGGATCACCGGGGAGCTGTTTTTT | CAWSGPVAAGGITGELFF